These 8 T cell receptor beta chains share one sample of origin, sequenced in a study of HIV-infected children after antiretroviral therapy interruption. A 3' RACE protocol on RNA, with unique molecular identifiers, produced the TCR library. One entry per CDR3 protein results from TCRdb running MiXCR on the 3' RACE reads. The top ten hold almost 0.7% of the sample, which has about 46,000 distinct CDR3 sequences, approximately 4% seen once. The treatment denotes: PENTA 11 planned treatment interruption arm or continuous ART arm. The sample was CD45RA+ CD4+ T cells from PBMCs, pooled from several time points, taken from a donor given antiretroviral therapy, either interrupted or continuous. Specified subset: naive CD4+ CD45RA+ CD45RO- T cells. These TCRs come from a pool of human donors with HIV.

The sample holds many counts of this clonotype. The V call is TRBV24-1, the J call TRBJ1-2; 7 bases fit TRBD1. V lost 4 bases and J lost 4; bases outside the gene matches: 8. This CDR3 is built from 15 residues. Germline CDR1 reads KGHDR; CDR2 reads SFDVKD. The CDR3 region has the DNA TGTGCCACCAGTGAGACCTACGGACAGGTCTATGGCTACACCTTC. Its protein is CATSETYGQVYGYTF.

This clonotype was observed at least ten times. The chain employs TRBV20-1 and TRBJ2-6, with D hard to call. V shed 3 bases and J shed 0 bases, with 9 bases lying between them. CDR1 and CDR2 (germline): DFQATT, SNEGSKA (reference sequence). The CDR3 is made up of 15 amino acids. CDR3 residues: CSARDPGSGANVLTF. In nucleotides, the CDR3 is TGCAGTGCTAGGGATCCGGGCTCTGGGGCCAACGTCCTGACTTTC.

This clonotype appeared many times. The chain carries TRBV12-3 or TRBV12-4 and TRBJ2-3; D call uncertain. The V end lost 6 bases, the J end lost 2 bases, and 9 bases lay between the germline ends. The length of the CDR3 is 13 residues. The CDR3 is CASSPEFTDTQYF. Here the CDR3 DNA reads TGTGCCAGCAGCCCCGAGTTCACAGATACGCAGTATTTT.

This clonotype was detected ten times or more. The chain carries TRBV15 and TRBJ2-5; no firm D call. V was cut by 3 bases and J by 5 bases, with 10 bases left in between. Germline CDR1 and CDR2: LNHNV and YYDKDF (reference sequence). This CDR3 has 13 residues. CDR3 DNA: TGTGCCACCAGCAGGGCCACAGAGGAGACCCAGTACTTC. It encodes CATSRATEETQYF.

This clonotype was detected only a few times. The chain combines TRBV2 with TRBJ2-1; TRBD2 might be the D (6 bases). The CDR3 spans 14 residues. Trimming stripped 7 bases from V and 9 bases from J, with 19 bases between. Germline-derived CDR1 and CDR2 are SNHLY and FYNNEI. Here the CDR3 reads CASIRDSGEFEQFF. Written as DNA, the CDR3 is TGTGCCAGCATAAGAGACTCGGGGGAATTTGAGCAGTTCTTC.

V usage is TRBV21-1 and J usage is TRBJ2-2; TRBD2 is the table's D call, not checked against the DNA. TRBV21-1 is assigned pseudogene status. This CDR3 comprises 19 residues. CDR3 bases: TGTGCCAGCAGCAAACATTTCAACGGGCTAGCGGGGGCGGCAGGGGAGCTGTTTTTT. Its protein is CASSKHFNGLAGAAGELFF.

This clonotype was seen many times. The chain combines TRBV25-1 with TRBJ1-1, with TRBD1 matching over 10 bases. The CDR3 loop spans 15 amino acids. J gave up 5 bases and V 3 bases, and 6 bases lay outside the gene matches. Germline CDR1 is MGHDK and CDR2 is SYGVNS. DNA for the CDR3: TGTGCCAGCAGTGAGCCGGGACAGGGGAAAACTGAAGCTTTCTTT. Translating gives CASSEPGQGKTEAFF.

This chain links TRBV9 with TRBJ1-1; D is unresolved. This CDR3 has 14 amino acids. Trimming removed 0 bases from V and 2 bases from J, with 8 bases in between. CDR1 and CDR2 (germline): SGDLS, YYNGEE. The CDR3 is CASSVDLTNTEAFF. CDR3 nucleotide sequence: TGTGCCAGCAGCGTAGATTTAACAAACACTGAAGCTTTCTTT.